These T cell receptor beta chains were read from a single sample in a study of spatial heterogeneity in lung cancer. TCRdb re-called the 5' RACE reads through MiXCR, storing one row per CDR3 protein. The sample carries approximately 39,000 distinct CDR3 sequences, less than 8.5% recorded once. The source was PBMCs, collected at surgery. The receptors stem from a female donor with early-stage non-small cell lung cancer. The CDR3 runs from the conserved cysteine through the conserved F or W. The order of the fields is V gene, D gene, clone size, J gene, CDR3 DNA, CDR3 protein. D genes are given only for firm matches. Only some rows state a clone size, as once, few, many or a class for expanded clones.

TRBV11-2	-	many	TRBJ2-1	TGTGCCAGCAGCTCCCTTAGCGGAGCAAACAATGAGCAGTTCTTC	CASSSLSGANNEQFF
TRBV6-5	-	many	TRBJ2-2	TGTGCCAGCAGTTACTCTTCGGGGCAATACACCGGGGAGCTGTTTTTT	CASSYSSGQYTGELFF
TRBV18	-	many	TRBJ2-3	TGTGCCAGCTCGTACGCTATTGTAGGGTCAGATACGCAGTATTTT	CASSYAIVGSDTQYF
TRBV12-3/TRBV12-4	-	many	TRBJ1-5	TGTGCCAGCAGTTTTGAGTCGGGAGTGGCTCAGCCCCAGCATTTT	CASSFESGVAQPQHF
TRBV11-2	-	few	TRBJ2-4	TGTGCCAGCAGCTCGCAGGGGGGGCTTGGCAAAAACATTCAGTACTTC	CASSSQGGLGKNIQYF
TRBV20-1	TRBD2	-	TRBJ2-1	TGCAGTGCCTCCTCGGACGCGGGAGGCTACAATGAGCAGTTCTTC	CSASSDAGGYNEQFF
TRBV28	-	few	TRBJ2-3	TGTGCCAGCAGCCTTATGTTCCTTGGTACGCAGTATTTT	CASSLMFLGTQYF
TRBV5-1	-	many	TRBJ2-5	TGCGCCAGCAGCTTGGCCCGGGAGACCCAGTACTTC	CASSLARETQYF
TRBV7-2	TRBD2	many	TRBJ2-5	TGTGCCAGCAGCCGGCGGTTCGGGAGGGCCGGGGAGACCCAGTACTTC	CASSRRFGRAGETQYF
TRBV4-1	-	many	TRBJ2-1	TGCGCCAGCAGCCCCGACCCCTCCCACAATGAGCAGTTCTTC	CASSPDPSHNEQFF
TRBV19	-	-	TRBJ2-2	TGTGCCAGCACAACTAGGAGGGACTTCACCGGGGAGCTGTTTTTT	CASTTRRDFTGELFF
TRBV11-2	-	many	TRBJ2-5	TGTGCCAGCAGCTACCCCGGGGAAGAGACCCAGTACTTC	CASSYPGEETQYF
TRBV10-3	TRBD1	many	TRBJ1-2	TGTGCCATCAGTGAGTCGGGACAGTATGGCTACACCTTC	CAISESGQYGYTF
TRBV27	-	-	TRBJ2-5	TGTGCCAGCAGTTTCGGGGGCCCGGAGACCCAGTACTTC	CASSFGGPETQYF
TRBV11-3	-	many	TRBJ2-2	TGTGCCAGCAGCTTAGGTCCCTTTAACACCGGGGAGCTGTTTTTT	CASSLGPFNTGELFF
TRBV29-1	TRBD1	many	TRBJ2-2	TGCAGCGGGGGACAGGGCCCCGGGGAGCTGTTTTTT	CSGGQGPGELFF
TRBV7-2	TRBD1	-	TRBJ1-3	TGTGCCAGCAGCTCGGACAGGGGGCTTGGAAACACCATATATTTT	CASSSDRGLGNTIYF
TRBV29-1	TRBD1	many	TRBJ2-7	TGCAGCGCGGGATCGGGACAGGGCGAGCAGTACTTC	CSAGSGQGEQYF
TRBV10-2	-	many	TRBJ1-5	TGCGCCAGCAGTCAAGGCAGCGTTAGCAATCAGCCCCAGCATTTT	CASSQGSVSNQPQHF
TRBV5-5	TRBD1	few	TRBJ1-1	TGTGCCAGCAGCTCTCGGACAGGGTGGACTGAAGCTTTCTTT	CASSSRTGWTEAFF
TRBV29-1	-	many	TRBJ1-1	TGCAGCGGAAGACAGGACCTGAACACTGAAGCTTTCTTT	CSGRQDLNTEAFF
TRBV20-1	-	few	TRBJ2-7	TGCAGTGCTAGACGGCCCGGGACAAAGGACGAGCAGTACTTC	CSARRPGTKDEQYF
TRBV2	TRBD2	many	TRBJ2-1	TGTGCCAGCGGACTAGCGGGTAGCTCCTACAATGAGCAGTTCTTC	CASGLAGSSYNEQFF
TRBV7-8	TRBD1	few	TRBJ2-1	TGTGCCAGCAGCACATCGACAGGGATCAATGAGCAGTTCTTC	CASSTSTGINEQFF
TRBV20-1	-	many	TRBJ2-3	TGCAGTGCCGCCGGACCGACCGCCGGCCAGTATTTT	CSAAGPTAGQYF
TRBV28	-	many	TRBJ2-7	TGTGCCAGCAGTGCCTTTAAGGGGGGAACCTACGAGCAGTACTTC	CASSAFKGGTYEQYF
TRBV5-1	-	few	TRBJ2-1	TGCGCCAGCAGCAACCTCTCCACCGGATGGGAGTTCTTC	CASSNLSTGWEFF
TRBV6-1	TRBD1	many	TRBJ1-6	TGTGCCAGCAGCAAAAACAGGGGGAGAGATTCACCCCTCCACTTT	CASSKNRGRDSPLHF
TRBV3-1	TRBD2	few	TRBJ2-5	TGTGCCAGCAGCCAAGATTGGGCTAGCGGGGAAGAGACCCAGTACTTC	CASSQDWASGEETQYF
TRBV7-2	-	medium-sized	TRBJ2-5	TGTGCCAGCAGCTTATGGGGGCGCGGGCAGACCCAGTACTTC	CASSLWGRGQTQYF
TRBV5-1	-	few	TRBJ2-3	TGCGCCAGCACCCTCTCTAGCGTTAGCACAGATACGCAGTATTTT	CASTLSSVSTDTQYF
TRBV7-2	-	many	TRBJ2-7	TGTGCCAGCAGCGACGAGAACTACGAGCAGTACTTC	CASSDENYEQYF
TRBV2	TRBD1	many	TRBJ1-4	TGTGCCGGGGCCAGGGGGCCTAATGAAAAACTGTTTTTT	CAGARGPNEKLFF
TRBV3-1	TRBD1	-	TRBJ2-5	TGTGCCAGCAGCCATCATACAGGGGGCGCGTCCAATACCCAGTACTTC	CASSHHTGGASNTQYF
TRBV28	-	few	TRBJ2-2	TGTGCCAGCAGTCGCGTACCAAGTCGCGCCGGGGAGCTGTTTTTT	CASSRVPSRAGELFF
TRBV10-2	-	many	TRBJ2-1	TGCGCCAGCAGTGATCACGGTCCCCCTAATGAGCAGTTCTTC	CASSDHGPPNEQFF
TRBV12-3/TRBV12-4	TRBD2	many	TRBJ2-7	TGTGCCAGCAGTTTCGCGGCGGGAGGGCCCCGCGAGCAGTACTTC	CASSFAAGGPREQYF
TRBV24-1	-	many	TRBJ2-2	TGTGCCACCAGTGACCAAAGACAGGACTCGAACACCGGGGAGCTGTTTTTT	CATSDQRQDSNTGELFF
TRBV30	-	once	TRBJ2-3	TGTGCCTGGAGTGTTTTGCAGTTTTCACTCACAGATACGCAGTATTTT	CAWSVLQFSLTDTQYF
TRBV3-1	-	many	TRBJ2-3	TGTGCCAGCAGCCAAGATCCCCGCACAGATACGCAGTATTTT	CASSQDPRTDTQYF
TRBV19	TRBD2	many	TRBJ2-2	TGTGCCAGTAGTATTAAGACTAGCGGGTACACCGGGGAGCTGTTTTTT	CASSIKTSGYTGELFF
TRBV10-3	TRBD2	many	TRBJ2-1	TGTGCCATCAGTGAGGGAAGCGGGAGAGCCCCGAATGAGCAGTTCTTC	CAISEGSGRAPNEQFF
TRBV12-3/TRBV12-4	-	many	TRBJ1-1	TGTGCCAGCAGTCCCACAGAACCGAACACTGAAGCTTTCTTT	CASSPTEPNTEAFF
TRBV29-1	TRBD2	many	TRBJ2-1	TGCAGCGTTGAAGGGCGGGAGAGCTCCTACAATGAGCAGTTCTTC	CSVEGRESSYNEQFF
TRBV5-1	-	-	TRBJ2-1	TGCGCCAGCAGTCACGGGGGAAGAAGTGAGCAGTTCTTC	CASSHGGRSEQFF
TRBV20-1	-	many	TRBJ1-1	TGCAGTGCTAGAGTGCCGAACACTGAAGCTTTCTTT	CSARVPNTEAFF
TRBV14	-	many	TRBJ2-2	TGTGCCAGCAGCCAGCAACCCCACGGGGAGCTGTTTTTT	CASSQQPHGELFF
TRBV2	-	many	TRBJ1-3	TGTGCCACCGGGACCCCTATCCCTGGAAACACCATATATTTT	CATGTPIPGNTIYF
TRBV30	TRBD2	few	TRBJ2-2	TGTGCCTGGAGTCCGGGACTAGGGCTCCCCGGGGAGCTGTTTTTT	CAWSPGLGLPGELFF
TRBV20-1	-	many	TRBJ1-2	TGCAGTGCTAGAGATCTGGAAGGGGATTCTGGCTACACCTTC	CSARDLEGDSGYTF
TRBV20-1	-	few	TRBJ2-3	TGCAGTGCTTCGACTAGTAGAACTGCTGCAGATACGCAGTATTTT	CSASTSRTAADTQYF
TRBV28	-	-	TRBJ2-3	TGTGCCAGCACAGGAGGCACAGATACGCAGTATTTT	CASTGGTDTQYF
TRBV6-5	-	many	TRBJ1-1	TGTGCCAGCAGGGGCTCGAACACTGAAGCTTTCTTT	CASRGSNTEAFF
TRBV19	TRBD2	once	TRBJ2-7	TGTGCCAGTAGCCCCCAGGGACTAGCGGGAACCTACGAGCAGTACTTC	CASSPQGLAGTYEQYF
TRBV2	TRBD2	many	TRBJ2-1	TGTGCCAGCAGTGAACGGACTAGCGTCAGCGCGCAGTTCTTC	CASSERTSVSAQFF